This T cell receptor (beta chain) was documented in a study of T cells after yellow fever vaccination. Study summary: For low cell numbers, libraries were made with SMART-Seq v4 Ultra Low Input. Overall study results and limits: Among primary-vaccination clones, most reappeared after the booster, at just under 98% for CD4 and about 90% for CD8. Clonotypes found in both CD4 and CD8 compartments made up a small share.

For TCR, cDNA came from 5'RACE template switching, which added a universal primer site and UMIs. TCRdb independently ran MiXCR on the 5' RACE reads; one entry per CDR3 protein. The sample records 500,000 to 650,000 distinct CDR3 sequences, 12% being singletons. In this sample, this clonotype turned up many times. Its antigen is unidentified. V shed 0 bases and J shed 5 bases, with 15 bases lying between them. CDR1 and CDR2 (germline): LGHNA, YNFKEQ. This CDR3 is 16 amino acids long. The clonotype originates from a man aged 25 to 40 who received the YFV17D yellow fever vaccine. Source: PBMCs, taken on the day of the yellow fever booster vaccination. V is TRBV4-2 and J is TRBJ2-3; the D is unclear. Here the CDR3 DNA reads TGTGCCAGCAGCCAAGAATCGGGTCTAGGCCAAGATACGCAGTATTTT. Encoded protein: CASSQESGLGQDTQYF.